This TCR beta chain emerged from a study of T cell responses to AZD1222 COVID-19 vaccine. Points from the study as a whole: Spike-specific TCR breadth rose after two AZD1222 doses, and depth rose as well. Baseline testing showed seropositivity in only 5 or 6 AZD1222 recipients. A mostly white British donor set with more females was recruited, and clonal diversity was possibly underestimated. Unmutated variant regions are reportedly targeted by nearly half of spike-specific TCRs.

Only in-frame clones appear in the TCRdb table, and some are missing; sequencing was by immunoSEQ multiplex PCR. The sample includes about 150,000 clones, roughly 85% of them seen just once. On this clone: The target antigen is unknown.

After removal of 7 bases from V and 5 bases from J, the junction contained 10 bases not matched to a gene. The CDR3 spans 13 residues. Germline CDR1 is SQVTM and CDR2 is ANQGSEA. The chain links TRBV29-1 to TRBJ2-5; 7 positions match TRBD1. The clonotype comes from an adult in good health. Sequences were derived from peripheral blood, sampled on day 0 of AZD1222 vaccination. DNA for the CDR3: TGCAGCGCTTATAGACAGGGTTTGGAGACCCAGTACTTC. Protein sequence: CSAYRQGLETQYF.